The source of this T cell receptor beta chain is a study of early T cells in non-severe SARS-CoV-2 infection. MiXCR was run by TCRdb on the 5' RACE reads, yielding one entry per CDR3 protein. The top ten hold 20% to 25% of the sample, which has 100,000 to 150,000 distinct CDR3 sequences, 15% seen once. Sequences were obtained from whole blood. This TCR was sampled from an adult who was a healthcare worker with PCR-confirmed SARS-CoV-2 infection or an uninfected control (not recorded which).

The CDR3 sequence: CASSLSGGAGETQYF. The CDR3, as DNA: TGTGCCAGCAGTCTTAGCGGGGGGGCCGGGGAGACCCAGTACTTC. The V gene is TRBV27, the J gene TRBJ2-5; 11 bases fit TRBD2. The CDR3 runs 15 residues. In germline, CDR1 is MNHEY, CDR2 SMNVEV (reference sequence). V trimming: 5 bases; J trimming: 5 bases; junction bases outside the gene matches: 7.